These T cell receptor beta chains were read from a single sample in a study of blood T cell repertoires in COVID-19. Assay: immunoSEQ multiplex PCR; the TCRdb copy retains only in-frame clones and omits some. The data contain around 370,000 clones, around 87% of them singletons. The sequenced sample consisted of peripheral blood. The receptors stem from a man aged 18 to 30 with active or convalescent COVID-19. CDR3s include the opening cysteine and the closing phenylalanine or tryptophan. Each record gives: V gene, D gene, clone size, J gene, CDR3 length, CDR3 protein, CDR3 DNA. D genes are given only for firm matches. A clone size is listed for some rows: how often the clone was seen (once, few, many), or a class if it is expanded.

>TRBV5-6|TRBD1|NA|TRBJ1-1|13
CASTLGIRGLAFF
TGTGCCAGCACCCTTGGTATCAGGGGGTTAGCTTTCTTT
>TRBV6-5|TRBD1|NA|TRBJ1-4|14
CASRPQGASEKLFF
TGTGCCAGCAGGCCACAGGGGGCAAGTGAAAAACTGTTTTTT
>TRBV27|TRBD1|NA|TRBJ1-4|14
CASSSGQGREKLFF
TGTGCCAGCAGTTCGGGACAGGGTAGAGAAAAACTGTTTTTT
>TRBV29-1|NA|NA|TRBJ1-1|13
CSVGQGYYTEAFF
TGCAGCGTGGGTCAGGGTTATTACACTGAAGCTTTCTTT
>TRBV7-8|NA|NA|TRBJ1-2|15
CASEPRTRWDYGYTF
TGTGCCAGCGAACCCCGGACTCGGTGGGACTATGGCTACACCTTC
>TRBV4-1|TRBD2|NA|TRBJ2-1|15
CASSPGTSGYNEQFF
TGCGCCAGCAGCCCCGGGACTAGCGGATACAATGAGCAGTTCTTC
>TRBV18|TRBD2|NA|TRBJ2-3|16
CASSQETSGGTDTQYF
TGTGCCAGCTCACAAGAGACTAGCGGGGGTACAGATACGCAGTATTTT
>TRBV7-2|NA|once|TRBJ2-6|15
CASSPDNLGANVLTF
TGTGCCAGCAGCCCAGACAACCTCGGGGCCAACGTCCTGACTTTC
>TRBV19|TRBD1|once|TRBJ1-1|13
CASSNNRGTEAFF
TGTGCCAGTAGTAACAACAGGGGAACTGAAGCTTTCTTT
>TRBV5-8|NA|NA|TRBJ1-4|14
CASSLAGGNEKLFF
TGTGCCAGCAGCTTGGCCGGGGGGAATGAAAAACTGTTTTTT
>TRBV6-5|NA|NA|TRBJ1-1|13
CASSSGWKTEAFF
TGTGCCAGCAGTTCCGGGTGGAAGACTGAAGCTTTCTTT
>TRBV27|TRBD1|NA|TRBJ1-1|14
CASSLMGQGSEAFF
TGTGCCAGCAGTTTAATGGGACAGGGGTCTGAAGCTTTCTTT
>TRBV4-1|TRBD1|NA|TRBJ2-5|14
CASSRGGSQETQYF
TGCGCCAGCAGCCGAGGGGGCAGTCAAGAGACCCAGTACTTC
>TRBV28|NA|NA|TRBJ2-2|13
CASSRRAPGELFF
TGTGCCAGCAGTAGGAGGGCCCCCGGGGAGCTGTTTTTT
>TRBV7-2|NA|few|TRBJ1-1|14
CASSRQPMNTEAFF
TGTGCCAGCAGCAGACAACCCATGAACACTGAAGCTTTCTTT
>TRBV5-1|NA|NA|TRBJ2-7|14
CASSLSQGTYEQYF
TGCGCCAGCAGCTTATCGCAGGGAACCTACGAGCAGTACTTC
>TRBV19|NA|NA|TRBJ1-2|12
CASSPGAGGYTF
TGTGCCAGTAGTCCCGGCGCCGGGGGCTACACCTTC
>TRBV7-9|NA|NA|TRBJ1-2|14
CASSPFRGDSGYTF
TGTGCCAGCAGCCCGTTCCGGGGTGATTCTGGCTACACCTTC
>TRBV6-1|NA|NA|TRBJ1-1|13
CASRLRPDTEAFF
TGTGCCAGCAGATTGAGGCCGGACACTGAAGCTTTCTTT
>TRBV7-2|TRBD1|NA|TRBJ1-2|15
CASSGGQGLGYGYTF
TGTGCCAGCAGCGGGGGACAGGGACTAGGCTATGGCTACACCTTC
>TRBV5-6|TRBD1|NA|TRBJ1-1|15
CASSLQGAGDTEAFF
TGTGCCAGCAGCTTGCAGGGGGCAGGGGACACTGAAGCTTTCTTT
>TRBV14|TRBD1|NA|TRBJ2-5|17
CASSQPSGTGLGETQYF
TGTGCCAGCAGCCAACCCTCCGGGACAGGGTTGGGAGAGACCCAGTACTTC
>TRBV3-1/TRBV3-2|NA|NA|TRBJ2-1|13
CASSPPRTGEQFF
TGTGCCAGCAGCCCGCCTCGAACAGGGGAGCAGTTCTTC
>TRBV27|NA|NA|TRBJ2-2|14
CASSLFSRTGELFF
TGTGCCAGCAGTTTATTCTCCAGAACCGGGGAGCTGTTTTTT
>TRBV2|NA|NA|TRBJ1-2|13
CASSETRVDGYTF
TGTGCCAGCAGTGAAACCCGGGTGGATGGCTACACCTTC
>TRBV6-6|NA|NA|TRBJ2-5|15
CASSYPSQGSETQYF
TGTGCCAGCAGTTACCCATCTCAGGGTTCGGAGACCCAGTACTTC
>TRBV5-1|TRBD2|once|TRBJ2-1|16
CASSLGGTSGYNEQFF
TGCGCCAGCAGCTTGGGGGGGACTAGCGGATACAATGAGCAGTTCTTC
>TRBV6-6|TRBD1|NA|TRBJ1-5|19
CASSPHHGTGLNSNQPQHF
TGTGCCAGCAGTCCTCACCATGGGACAGGGCTTAATAGCAATCAGCCCCAGCATTTT
>TRBV7-3|NA|NA|TRBJ1-1|15
CASSQRPSPDTEAFF
TGTGCCAGCAGCCAGCGACCTTCGCCTGACACTGAAGCTTTCTTT
>TRBV6-5|NA|NA|TRBJ1-1|10
CASTGTEAFF
TGTGCCAGCACAGGGACAGAAGCTTTCTTT
>TRBV6-1|TRBD2|NA|TRBJ2-7|15
CASSDLRTSIYEQYF
TGTGCCAGCAGTGACCTAAGGACTAGCATCTACGAGCAGTACTTC
>TRBV7-2|TRBD2|few|TRBJ2-3|15
CASSETSGTTDTQYF
TGTGCCAGCAGCGAAACTAGCGGGACCACAGATACGCAGTATTTT
>TRBV19|TRBD1|NA|TRBJ1-5|12
CASRQGAQPQHF
TGTGCCAGTAGACAGGGGGCTCAGCCCCAGCATTTT
>TRBV7-9|NA|NA|TRBJ1-1|12
CASTLGGTEAFF
TGTGCCAGCACCCTCGGGGGCACTGAAGCTTTCTTT
>TRBV24-1|NA|NA|TRBJ1-2|14
CATSDQDRFYGYTF
TGTGCCACCAGTGACCAGGACAGATTCTATGGCTACACCTTC
>TRBV25-1|TRBD1|once|TRBJ1-4|17
CASSDYPGQGRNEKLFF
TGTGCCAGCAGTGATTACCCAGGACAGGGCCGGAATGAAAAACTGTTTTTT
>TRBV5-4|NA|NA|TRBJ1-4|15
CASSFSSQGGEKLFF
TGTGCCAGCAGCTTTTCGTCTCAGGGAGGGGAAAAACTGTTTTTT
>TRBV5-4|NA|NA|TRBJ2-5|12
CASSLGVETQYF
TGTGCCAGCAGCCTCGGGGTAGAGACCCAGTACTTC
>TRBV27|NA|once|TRBJ2-5|13
CASRDSYQETQYF
TGTGCCAGCAGAGACAGTTACCAAGAGACCCAGTACTTC
>TRBV25-1|NA|NA|TRBJ1-1|15
CASSEFNSMNTEAFF
TGTGCCAGCAGTGAATTTAACAGCATGAACACTGAAGCTTTCTTT
>TRBV5-8|TRBD1|NA|TRBJ2-5|13
CASSFRDRQTQYF
TGTGCCAGCAGCTTCCGGGACAGACAGACCCAGTACTTC
>TRBV7-2|NA|NA|TRBJ1-6|18
CASSLPADSSSYNSPLHF
TGTGCCAGCAGTTTACCCGCGGACAGTAGCTCCTATAATTCACCCCTCCACTTT
>TRBV27|NA|NA|TRBJ1-6|15
CASVLWERGSSPLHF
TGTGCCAGCGTACTATGGGAGCGTGGTAGTTCACCCCTCCACTTT
>TRBV4-1|NA|NA|TRBJ2-3|15
CASSLVGGGTDTQYF
TGCGCCAGCAGCCTTGTGGGGGGAGGCACAGATACGCAGTATTTT
>TRBV2|NA|NA|TRBJ2-2|17
CASSEARTVANTGELFF
TGTGCCAGCAGTGAAGCGCGGACAGTCGCGAACACCGGGGAGCTGTTTTTT
>TRBV5-6|NA|NA|TRBJ1-2|15
CASSGTGRGNYGYTF
TGTGCCAGCAGCGGCACAGGGAGGGGTAACTATGGCTACACCTTC
>TRBV10-3|NA|NA|TRBJ1-1|14
CAISVATENTEAFF
TGTGCCATCAGTGTCGCGACAGAGAACACTGAAGCTTTCTTT
>TRBV5-1|NA|NA|TRBJ2-7|12
CASSLDVDEQYF
TGCGCCAGCAGCTTGGACGTAGACGAGCAGTACTTC
>TRBV7-2|NA|NA|TRBJ1-1|14
CASSQQEENTEAFF
TGTGCCAGCAGCCAACAGGAAGAAAACACTGAAGCTTTCTTT
>TRBV7-2|NA|NA|TRBJ1-3|15
CASSSSGVKGNTIYF
TGTGCCAGCAGCTCGTCCGGTGTAAAGGGAAACACCATATATTTT
>TRBV7-2|NA|NA|TRBJ2-2|14
CASSRLMDPGELFF
TGTGCCAGCAGCAGACTGATGGATCCCGGGGAGCTGTTTTTT
>TRBV28|NA|NA|TRBJ2-3|14
CASTIGGGTDTQYF
TGTGCCAGCACTATAGGGGGGGGCACAGATACGCAGTATTTT
>TRBV27|NA|NA|TRBJ1-5|15
CASRLGTAGNQPQHF
TGTGCCAGCAGGCTGGGGACGGCGGGAAATCAGCCCCAGCATTTT
>TRBV6-5|TRBD1|few|TRBJ1-1|16
CASSYSDRGRDTEAFF
TGTGCCAGCAGTTACTCGGACAGGGGGAGGGACACTGAAGCTTTCTTT
>TRBV5-1|NA|NA|TRBJ2-7|13
CASTDTGPYEQYF
TGCGCCAGCACCGACACCGGTCCGTACGAGCAGTACTTC
>TRBV2|NA|NA|TRBJ1-2|15
CASRDSSPSNYGYTF
TGTGCCAGCAGGGACAGTAGCCCCTCTAACTATGGCTACACCTTC
>TRBV29-1|NA|NA|TRBJ2-1|13
CSVEVASPHEQFF
TGCAGCGTTGAAGTGGCCTCCCCCCATGAGCAGTTCTTC
>TRBV24-1|NA|NA|TRBJ2-3|13
CATSDSMWDLQYF
TGTGCCACCAGTGACAGCATGTGGGACTTGCAGTATTTT